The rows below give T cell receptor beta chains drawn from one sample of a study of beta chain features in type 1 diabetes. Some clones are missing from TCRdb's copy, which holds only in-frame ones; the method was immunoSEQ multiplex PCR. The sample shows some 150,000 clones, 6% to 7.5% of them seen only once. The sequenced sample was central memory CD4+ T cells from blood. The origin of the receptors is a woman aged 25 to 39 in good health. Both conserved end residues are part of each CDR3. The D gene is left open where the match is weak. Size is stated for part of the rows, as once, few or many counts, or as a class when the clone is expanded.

cdr3_nt: TGCGCCAGCAGCCAATCACGGGACAGGGGGCTTGGGGCCAACGTCCTGACTTTC
cdr3_aa: CASSQSRDRGLGANVLTF
v_call: TRBV4-3
d_call: TRBD1
j_call: TRBJ2-6
clone_size: few

cdr3_nt: TGTGCCAGCAGCTTAGTTGCTAGCGGGACAGATACGCAGTATTTT
cdr3_aa: CASSLVASGTDTQYF
v_call: TRBV7-9
d_call: TRBD2
j_call: TRBJ2-3
clone_size: few

cdr3_nt: TGTGCCAGTAACGAGAGCGGGGTCGTGGAGACCCAGTACTTC
cdr3_aa: CASNESGVVETQYF
v_call: TRBV12-1
d_call: -
j_call: TRBJ2-5
clone_size: -

cdr3_nt: TGTGCCAGCAGGCCCGGGACTAGCGTTTTCAATGAGCAGTTCTTC
cdr3_aa: CASRPGTSVFNEQFF
v_call: TRBV6-5
d_call: TRBD2
j_call: TRBJ2-1
clone_size: few

cdr3_nt: TGTGCCAGCTCACCACCGTCGCTAGCGGGAGAGACCCAGTACTTC
cdr3_aa: CASSPPSLAGETQYF
v_call: TRBV18
d_call: TRBD2
j_call: TRBJ2-5
clone_size: -

cdr3_nt: TGTGCCAGCAGTTTAATAGGACAGGCTTACAATGAGCAGTTCTTC
cdr3_aa: CASSLIGQAYNEQFF
v_call: TRBV28
d_call: TRBD1
j_call: TRBJ2-1
clone_size: -

cdr3_nt: TGTGCCAGCAGTTCCCCGGGACTAGCGGGAGGGCCATCCGGGGAGCTGTTTTTT
cdr3_aa: CASSSPGLAGGPSGELFF
v_call: TRBV27
d_call: TRBD2
j_call: TRBJ2-2
clone_size: -

cdr3_nt: TGTGCCAGCAGCCTACAGAGGGACAGCTACAATGAGCAGTTCTTC
cdr3_aa: CASSLQRDSYNEQFF
v_call: TRBV7-9
d_call: TRBD1
j_call: TRBJ2-1
clone_size: few

cdr3_nt: TGTGCCAGCTCACCCCGAGGGGTAGCGGGGACCTACAATGAGCAGTTCTTC
cdr3_aa: CASSPRGVAGTYNEQFF
v_call: TRBV18
d_call: TRBD2
j_call: TRBJ2-1
clone_size: -

cdr3_nt: TGTGCCAGCAGTTCTAGCTCGACTAGCGGGGAACAGAAGGGGTTCTTC
cdr3_aa: CASSSSSTSGEQKGFF
v_call: TRBV7-2
d_call: TRBD2
j_call: TRBJ2-1
clone_size: few

cdr3_nt: TGTGCCAGCAGCTTAGTGGGACTAGCGGGAGGGCCGGCCAAAAACATTCAGTACTTC
cdr3_aa: CASSLVGLAGGPAKNIQYF
v_call: TRBV7-8
d_call: TRBD2
j_call: TRBJ2-4
clone_size: few

cdr3_nt: TGTGCCAGCAGCCCCTGGGCCCAGCGGGAGAACAATGAGCAGTTCTTC
cdr3_aa: CASSPWAQRENNEQFF
v_call: TRBV7-6
d_call: TRBD2
j_call: TRBJ2-1
clone_size: few

cdr3_nt: TGTGCCAGCAGCTTAACTACGAGTGGCACCGGGGAGCTGTTTTTT
cdr3_aa: CASSLTTSGTGELFF
v_call: TRBV7-9
d_call: -
j_call: TRBJ2-2
clone_size: few

cdr3_nt: TGTGCCAGCAGTTTTAGACAGGCAAGTATCGAGCAGTACTTC
cdr3_aa: CASSFRQASIEQYF
v_call: TRBV28
d_call: -
j_call: TRBJ2-7
clone_size: few

cdr3_nt: TGTGCCAGCAGGGGGACTAGCGTGAGCTCCTACAATGAGCAGTTCTTC
cdr3_aa: CASRGTSVSSYNEQFF
v_call: TRBV2
d_call: TRBD2
j_call: TRBJ2-1
clone_size: few

cdr3_nt: TGTGCTAGCAGCTCCTCCCCTACAGGAAAGACCCAGTACTTC
cdr3_aa: CASSSSPTGKTQYF
v_call: TRBV7-7
d_call: -
j_call: TRBJ2-5
clone_size: -

cdr3_nt: TGTGCCAGCAGCTACGGGCCGGACAGGGGATACAATGAGCAGTTCTTC
cdr3_aa: CASSYGPDRGYNEQFF
v_call: TRBV28
d_call: TRBD1
j_call: TRBJ2-1
clone_size: -

cdr3_nt: TGTGCCTGGAGTGTCGGGGACACCATATATTTT
cdr3_aa: CAWSVGDTIYF
v_call: TRBV30
d_call: -
j_call: TRBJ1-3
clone_size: -

cdr3_nt: TGTGCCAGCTCAGAATCGGGACAGGGCAATCAGCCCCAGCATTTT
cdr3_aa: CASSESGQGNQPQHF
v_call: TRBV18
d_call: TRBD1
j_call: TRBJ1-5
clone_size: few

cdr3_nt: TGTGCTAGCAGCCCGACACAGGAGAACACCGGGGAGCTGTTTTTT
cdr3_aa: CASSPTQENTGELFF
v_call: TRBV7-7
d_call: -
j_call: TRBJ2-2
clone_size: few

cdr3_nt: TGTGCCAGCAGCCACCTCCGAGTATACAATGAGCAGTTCTTC
cdr3_aa: CASSHLRVYNEQFF
v_call: TRBV14
d_call: -
j_call: TRBJ2-1
clone_size: -

cdr3_nt: TGTGCCAGTGGGGGACAGGACAATCAGCCCCAGCATTTT
cdr3_aa: CASGGQDNQPQHF
v_call: TRBV19
d_call: TRBD1
j_call: TRBJ1-5
clone_size: -

cdr3_nt: TGTGCCTGGAGTGAGACAGCGAACCAGCCCCAGCATTTT
cdr3_aa: CAWSETANQPQHF
v_call: TRBV30
d_call: -
j_call: TRBJ1-5
clone_size: few

cdr3_nt: TGTGCCAGCAGCTTGGGGGGGCGGAGTGGCTATGGCTACACCTTC
cdr3_aa: CASSLGGRSGYGYTF
v_call: TRBV5-4
d_call: -
j_call: TRBJ1-2
clone_size: few

cdr3_nt: TGCAGCGTTGATCGGCTAGCGGGAGGGACCGATACGCAGTATTTT
cdr3_aa: CSVDRLAGGTDTQYF
v_call: TRBV29-1
d_call: TRBD2
j_call: TRBJ2-3
clone_size: many

cdr3_nt: TGTGCCAGCAGCTTTCCTAGCGGGTACGATACGCAGTATTTT
cdr3_aa: CASSFPSGYDTQYF
v_call: TRBV7-8
d_call: TRBD2
j_call: TRBJ2-3
clone_size: few

cdr3_nt: TGTGCCAGCAGGCCGGCAGGGGGGGAGCTGTTTTTT
cdr3_aa: CASRPAGGELFF
v_call: TRBV6-6
d_call: -
j_call: TRBJ2-2
clone_size: -

cdr3_nt: TGTGCCAGCAGCTTGGCAAGCCAGCGCACCGGGGAGCTGTTTTTT
cdr3_aa: CASSLASQRTGELFF
v_call: TRBV5-4
d_call: -
j_call: TRBJ2-2
clone_size: many

cdr3_nt: TGCGCCAGCAGCTTGTCCACAGCGAACACCGGGGAGCTGTTTTTT
cdr3_aa: CASSLSTANTGELFF
v_call: TRBV5-1
d_call: -
j_call: TRBJ2-2
clone_size: few